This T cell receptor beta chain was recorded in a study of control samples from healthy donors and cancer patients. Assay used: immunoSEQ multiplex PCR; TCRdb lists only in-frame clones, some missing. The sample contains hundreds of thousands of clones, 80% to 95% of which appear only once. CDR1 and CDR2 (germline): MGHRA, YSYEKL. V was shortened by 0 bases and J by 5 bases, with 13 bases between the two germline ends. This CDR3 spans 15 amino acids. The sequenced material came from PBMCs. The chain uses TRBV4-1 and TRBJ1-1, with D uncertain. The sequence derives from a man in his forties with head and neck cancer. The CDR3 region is CASSQDRAVPTEAFF. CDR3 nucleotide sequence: TGCGCCAGCAGCCAAGATCGGGCAGTTCCAACTGAAGCTTTCTTT.